Described below is a single TCR beta chain sequence and its context. Its antigen is not identified. Within the sample, other DNA sequences also encode this same CDR3. The data originate from a study of shared clonotypes between healthy human individuals. Findings and limits, study-wide: It was the non-shared clonotypes that had lower generation probabilities than clonotypes shared by all four donors. Estimated richness was generally greater in naive than memory subsets. There were few donors, and this limited the genetic and exposure-history diversity represented.

Researchers divided each subset's genomic DNA evenly across several immunoSEQ plates. Assay used: immunoSEQ multiplex PCR; TCRdb lists only in-frame clones, some missing. This table holds 1 million to 1.2 million clones, approximately 80% found once. With 1 base removed from V and 4 bases from J, the gap between germline ends came to 5 bases. CDR3 length: 12 amino acids. Germline CDR1 SQVTM, CDR2 ANQGSEA. This sequence joins TRBV29-1 and TRBJ2-1; possibly TRBD1 for D (5 bases). The TCR was taken from a man between 18 and 29 years old in good health. Some clones in this sample may be carry-over from other donors' samples. The sequenced sample consisted of memory CD4+ T cells from PBMCs. Stated subset: CD45RA-negative fraction. CDR3 loop: CSVEGQYNEQFF. As DNA, the CDR3 is TGCAGCGTTGAAGGACAGTACAATGAGCAGTTCTTC.